This TCR beta chain was obtained from a study of control samples from healthy donors and cancer patients. In germline, CDR1 is MNHEY, CDR2 SVGEGT. J was trimmed by 3 bases and V by 0 bases; bases with no gene match: 1. This CDR3 contains 15 residues. Profiling relied on immunoSEQ multiplex PCR, and the TCRdb table lists in-frame clones only, not all of them. Of tens of thousands of clones detected, roughly 80% appear once; the ten largest clones hold over 13%. What was sequenced was blood. The gene calls are TRBV6-2 or TRBV6-3 and TRBJ1-5; TRBD1 matches 8 bases. The TCR sequence derives from a middle-aged man in good health. The CDR3 loop is CASSYSTGANQPQHF. DNA of the CDR3: TGTGCCAGCAGTTACTCGACAGGGGCCAATCAGCCCCAGCATTTT.